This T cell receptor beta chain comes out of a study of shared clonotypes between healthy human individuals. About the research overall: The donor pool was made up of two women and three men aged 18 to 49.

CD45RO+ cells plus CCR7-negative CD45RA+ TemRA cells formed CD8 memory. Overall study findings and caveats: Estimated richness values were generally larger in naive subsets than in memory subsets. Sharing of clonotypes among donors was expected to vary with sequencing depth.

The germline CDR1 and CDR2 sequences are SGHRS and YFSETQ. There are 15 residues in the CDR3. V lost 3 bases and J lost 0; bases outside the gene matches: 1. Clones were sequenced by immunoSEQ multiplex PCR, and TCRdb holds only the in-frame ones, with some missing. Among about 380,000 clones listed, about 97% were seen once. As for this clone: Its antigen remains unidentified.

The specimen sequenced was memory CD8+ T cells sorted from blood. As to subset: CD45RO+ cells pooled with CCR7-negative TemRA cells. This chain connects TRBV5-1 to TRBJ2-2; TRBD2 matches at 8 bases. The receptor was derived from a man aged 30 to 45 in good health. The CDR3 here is CASSSLAANTGELFF. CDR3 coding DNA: TGCGCCAGCAGCTCACTAGCGGCGAACACCGGGGAGCTGTTTTTT.